This TCR beta chain came from a study of T cell repertoires in cytomegalovirus infection. Overall study: Recently described HLA-C-restricted plus well-studied HLA-B-restricted CMV epitopes were used. Evidence of both CMV infection and a matching HLA type came from public TCR beta signatures. Study-level results: Individuals carrying CMV plus the relevant HLA were identified by cumulative frequency of public TCR beta families. HLA-C-restricted CMV-specific TCR beta clonotypes prevailed in the ex vivo response.

V shed 4 bases, J shed 5 bases, and the junction held 6 bases outside the gene matches. This CDR3 comprises 15 residues. Germline V gene lookup returns CDR1 SEHNR and CDR2 FQNEAQ (reference sequence). Using its own MiXCR run on the reads, TCRdb lists one record per CDR3 protein. The sample includes approximately 990,000 distinct CDR3 sequences, 31% of them seen just once. On this clonotype: The antigen remains undetermined.

The V gene is TRBV7-9, the J gene TRBJ2-7; TRBD2 matches 12 bases. The receptor's source is a human donor in good health (CMV status not recorded). Some clones in this sample may be carry-over from other donors' samples. This specimen was cultured CD8+ T cells from PBMCs, taken from culture after CMV antigen stimulation. The CDR3 here is CASSSPSGGEDEQYF. CDR3 nucleotide sequence: TGTGCCAGCAGCTCCCCTAGCGGGGGGGAGGACGAGCAGTACTTC.